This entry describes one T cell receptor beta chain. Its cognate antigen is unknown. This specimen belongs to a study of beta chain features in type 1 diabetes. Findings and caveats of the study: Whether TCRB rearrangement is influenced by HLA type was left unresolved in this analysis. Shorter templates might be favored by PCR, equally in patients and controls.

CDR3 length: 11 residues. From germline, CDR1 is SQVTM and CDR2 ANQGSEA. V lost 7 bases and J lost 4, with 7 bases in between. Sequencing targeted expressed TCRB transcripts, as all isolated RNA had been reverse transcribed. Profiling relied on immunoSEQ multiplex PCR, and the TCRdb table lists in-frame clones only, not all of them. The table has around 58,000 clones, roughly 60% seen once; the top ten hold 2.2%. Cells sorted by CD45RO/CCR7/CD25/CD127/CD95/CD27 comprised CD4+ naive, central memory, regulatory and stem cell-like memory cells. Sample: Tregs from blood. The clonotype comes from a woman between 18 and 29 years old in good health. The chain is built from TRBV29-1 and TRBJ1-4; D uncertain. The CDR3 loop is CSGGFNEKLFF. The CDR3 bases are TGCAGCGGAGGATTTAATGAAAAACTGTTTTTT.